This paragraph reports one T cell receptor beta chain. Its antigen is unidentified. The genes are named according to mouse. The read comes to an end 1 residue before the CDR3 does, leaving the germline J gene to fill in the end. V shed 1 base, J shed 3 bases, and the junction held 0 bases outside the gene matches. The germline gives CDR1 LGHNA, CDR2 YNLKQL (reference sequence). The CDR3 contains 14 residues. This entry belongs to a study of tissue T cells after allogeneic stem cell transplantation. Findings and caveats of the study: Few T cell clones were shared across patients, but motif clusters showed tissue-specific shared signatures.

Sequencing of TCRbeta CDR3 at survey depth gave sequences and template counts. The protocol was immunoSEQ multiplex PCR, while the TCRdb copy is restricted to in-frame clones and leaves out a portion. Of 650 to 1,000 clones listed, more than 45% are singletons. Documented time point: mouse harvest day 14 after allogeneic transplant. The graft held 10^6 splenic CD5+ T cells and 10^7 T-cell-depleted bone marrow cells. Mice had MHC-mismatched B6 into BALB/c GVHD, sampled day 7 or 14. Sample: spleen. The clonotype originates from a female BALB/c mouse given C57BL/6 T cells with graft-versus-host disease after an allogeneic hematopoietic cell transplant. V is TRBV5 and J is TRBJ1-2; 9 bases match TRBD1. CDR3 bases read: TGTGCCAGCAGCCAAGGGACAGGGGACTCCGACTACACC. Translated: CASSQGTGDSDYT. The CDR3 in its entirety is CASSQGTGDSDYTF.